The 17 T cell receptor beta chains reported below all come from one sample, sequenced in a study of shared clonotypes between healthy human individuals. Here immunoSEQ multiplex PCR was the method, and the copy in TCRdb shows in-frame clones only, minus some. The sample comprises roughly 2,000,000 clones, about 95% of which are singletons, and less than 1.5% rests with the top ten. Naive CD8 cells were CD45RO-negative, positively selected for CCR7, excluding terminally differentiated effector memory CD45RA+ cells. Material: naive CD8+ T cells sorted from blood. The receptors were sampled from a man younger than 35 in good health.

This chain joins TRBV7-9 and TRBJ1-2; D is unresolved. V shed 6 bases and J shed 5 bases, with 13 bases lying between them. There are 13 residues in the CDR3. Germline V gene sequence: CDR1 SEHNR, CDR2 FQNEAQ (reference sequence). The CDR3 region is CASRDGRTYGYTF. Here the CDR3 DNA reads TGTGCCAGCAGGGACGGACGGACTTATGGCTACACCTTC.

This sequence joins TRBV21-1 and TRBJ2-7; TRBD1 is taken as the D call from the table, unchecked against the DNA. TRBV21-1 is reported as a pseudogene. The CDR3 totals 16 residues. CDR3 loop: CASSKARQGTSYEQYF. The CDR3 DNA is TGTGCCAGCAGCAAAGCCCGACAGGGTACGTCCTACGAGCAGTACTTC.

The chain combines TRBV5-8 with TRBJ1-5; D is perhaps TRBD1 (6 bases). V was cut by 0 bases and J by 4 bases, with 11 bases left in between. The CDR3 runs 15 residues. Germline V lookup: CDR1 SGHTS, CDR2 YDEGEE. Here the CDR3 reads CASSLGVTGNQPQHF. CDR3 DNA: TGTGCCAGCAGCTTGGGGGTAACAGGGAATCAGCCCCAGCATTTT. The full variable domain, with the rest looked up from reference TRBV5-8 and TRBJ1-5, is EAGVTQSPTHLIKTRGQQATLRCSPISGHTSVYWYQQALGLGLQFLLWYDEGEERNRGNFPPRFSGRQFPNYSSELNVNALELEDSALYLCASSLGVTGNQPQHFGDGTRLSIL.

V gene TRBV4-3 combines with J gene TRBJ2-7, with unresolved D. This CDR3 spans 14 amino acids. Looked up from germline, CDR1 is LGHNA and CDR2 is YSLEER. Trimming cost V 0 bases and J 3 bases, with 9 bases left between them. The CDR3 loop reads CASSQDRLFYEQYF. For the CDR3, the DNA is TGCGCCAGCAGCCAAGATCGTCTCTTCTACGAGCAGTACTTC.

The V gene is TRBV10-2, the J gene TRBJ2-7; D ambiguous. Trimming took 4 bases from V and 5 from J, leaving 9 bases between them. There are 12 residues in the CDR3. Germline V gene sequence: CDR1 WSHSY, CDR2 SAAADI. The CDR3, as DNA: TGCGCCAGCAGTGTGAGTATCAACGAGCAGTACTTC. Translation gives CASSVSINEQYF.

CDR3 DNA: TGTGCCTGGAGTACGGACCTAGGCAATCAGCCCCAGCATTTT. Protein product: CAWSTDLGNQPQHF. This rearrangement joins TRBV30 to TRBJ1-5, with D unresolved. The CDR3 covers 14 residues. Germline V gene sequence: CDR1 GTSNPN, CDR2 SVGIG (reference sequence). V was trimmed by 2 bases and J by 2 bases, leaving 10 bases between them.

This clone appeared a single time. This chain uses TRBV4-1 with TRBJ2-1; D might be TRBD2 (6 bases). CDR3 length equals 19 residues. Germline V gene lookup returns CDR1 MGHRA and CDR2 YSYEKL. V lost 0 bases and J 1 base, leaving 19 bases between the germline ends. CDR3 sequence: CASSQDWARLVTSYNEQFF. CDR3 nucleotides: TGCGCCAGCAGCCAAGATTGGGCTAGACTAGTAACGTCCTACAATGAGCAGTTCTTC.

The chain uses TRBV11-2 and TRBJ1-6; D might be TRBD1 (5 bases). Trimming pared 0 bases from V and 7 bases from J, leaving 10 bases between. Germline V gives CDR1 SGHAT, CDR2 FQNNGV. The CDR3 loop spans 15 amino acids. The CDR3 nucleotides are TGTGCCAGCAGCTTAGAAGGGGCCAAAAATTCACCCCTCCACTTT. This encodes CASSLEGAKNSPLHF.

The chain combines TRBV12-5 with TRBJ2-7; TRBD2 matches 7 bases. Per germline, CDR1 LGHNT and CDR2 FRNRAP. After removal of 2 bases from V and 3 bases from J, the junction contained 13 bases not matched to a gene. This CDR3 is 17 amino acids long. CDR3 DNA sequence: TGTGCTAGTGGTTTGCCAACGGACGGCGGGGGACGCTACGAGCAGTACTTC. Its protein is CASGLPTDGGGRYEQYF. Using reference TRBV12-5 and TRBJ2-7 for the parts outside the CDR3, the full variable domain is DARVTQTPRHKVTEMGQEVTMRCQPILGHNTVFWYRQTMMQGLELLAYFRNRAPLDDSGMPKDRFSAEMPDATLATLKIQPSEPRDSAVYFCASGLPTDGGGRYEQYFGPGTRLTVT.

J is TRBJ1-1 and V is TRBV5-6; TRBD1 matches 12 bases. Germline CDR1 and CDR2: SGHDT and YYEEEE. CDR3 length equals 18 residues. V was clipped by 0 bases and J by 3 bases; unmatched bases: 9. CDR3 protein: CASSLVGQGARLDTEAFF. The CDR3 DNA reads TGTGCCAGCAGCTTGGTGGGACAGGGGGCGCGATTGGACACTGAAGCTTTCTTT.

A single count supports this clone. This sample also contains other DNA sequences that code for the same CDR3. The V gene is TRBV30, the J gene TRBJ2-7; perhaps TRBD2 as D (5 bases). Looked up from germline, CDR1 is GTSNPN and CDR2 is SVGIG (reference sequence). The CDR3 length is 13 residues. Trimming shortened V by 0 bases and J by 2 bases, and 8 bases separated the two germline ends. The CDR3 loop reads CAWSVPGTYEQYF. The CDR3 nucleotides are TGTGCCTGGAGTGTTCCGGGAACCTACGAGCAGTACTTC.

The chain uses TRBV7-9 and TRBJ1-3; D is undetermined. With 3 bases removed from V and 4 bases from J, the gap between germline ends came to 10 bases. CDR1 and CDR2 (germline): SEHNR, FQNEAQ (reference sequence). The CDR3 contains 14 residues. The CDR3 here is CASSFGEFGNTIYF. CDR3 nucleotide sequence: TGTGCCAGCAGCTTCGGGGAATTCGGAAACACCATATATTTT.

This clone was found a few times. V gene TRBV28 combines with J gene TRBJ1-6, with D perhaps TRBD1 (6 bases). Germline V gene lookup returns CDR1 MDHEN and CDR2 SYDVKM. The CDR3 runs to 14 residues. Trimming removed 7 bases at V and 5 bases at J, with 12 bases between. The CDR3 reads CASIQQGHNSPLHF. DNA for the CDR3: TGTGCCAGCATTCAACAGGGACATAATTCACCCCTCCACTTT.

This clone was detected once. This chain uses TRBV11-2 with TRBJ2-1, with 14 bases fitting TRBD2. The CDR3 has 18 amino acids. The germline CDR1 and CDR2 sequences are SGHAT and FQNNGV. The V and J ends lost 5 bases and 7 bases, in that order; junction bases with no gene match: 13. Written as DNA, the CDR3 is TGTGCCAGCAGCCCTGGGACTAGCGGGGGCAATCCCCTTAATGAGCAGTTCTTC. It codes for CASSPGTSGGNPLNEQFF. Full variable domain (remainder filled in from reference TRBV11-2 and TRBJ2-1): EAGVAQSPRYKIIEKRQSVAFWCNPISGHATLYWYQQILGQGPKLLIQFQNNGVVDDSQLPKDRFSAERLKGVDSTLKIQPAKLEDSAVYLCASSPGTSGGNPLNEQFFGPGTRLTVL.

The chain recombines TRBV29-1 with TRBJ2-1, with 10 bases that match TRBD2. Germline V CDR1 and CDR2: SQVTM, ANQGSEA. J gave up 9 bases and V 0 bases, and 5 bases lay outside the gene matches. The CDR3 loop spans 14 amino acids. CDR3 protein: CSVEDQRGGREQFF. CDR3 DNA: TGCAGCGTTGAAGATCAGCGGGGGGGCCGTGAGCAGTTCTTC.

The chain combines TRBV5-1 with TRBJ2-2; maybe TRBD1 (5 bases). The CDR3 covers 17 residues. The germline V gene encodes CDR1 SGHRS and CDR2 YFSETQ. Trimming cost V 0 bases and J 5 bases, with 17 bases left between them. This CDR3 reads CASSLDPGLRLTGELFF. The CDR3 DNA is TGCGCCAGCAGCTTGGACCCAGGGCTCCGTTTGACCGGGGAGCTGTTTTTT.

The V gene is TRBV9, the J gene TRBJ2-7; a weak D match, TRBD2 (6 bases). The V gene lost 4 bases and the J gene lost 6 bases, with 14 bases spanning the gap. Germline V gene sequence: CDR1 SGDLS, CDR2 YYNGEE. The CDR3 has 13 residues. In DNA form, the CDR3 reads TGTGCCAGCAGCCTCCTACTGGGGGGCGAGCAGTACTTC. Protein: CASSLLLGGEQYF.